The entry that follows covers one T cell receptor beta chain sequence. What it binds is unknown. The record originates from a study of cytomegalovirus exposure and HLA in healthy donors. The study's findings and limits: Sequencing probably produced one cluster of sequence variants that were highly shared. Later analysis indicated greater clonal expansion among HLA-associated TCR beta chains than among equally common other chains. According to reports, the classifier identified cytomegalovirus status with high specificity and sensitivity.

CDR1 and CDR2 from the germline V gene are LGHNA and YNFKEQ. This CDR3 comprises 15 residues. Trimming pared 1 base from V and 10 bases from J, leaving 14 bases between. PCR primers comprised 60 Vbeta and 13 Jbeta primers. Only in-frame clones appear in the TCRdb table, and some are missing; sequencing was by immunoSEQ multiplex PCR. The profile shows about 210,000 clones, about 83% of them singletons. This rearrangement joins TRBV4-2 to TRBJ1-6, with D perhaps matching TRBD1 (5 bases). Sequenced input: PBMCs. The clonotype was recovered from a middle-aged man in good health and CMV-seropositive. The DNA of the CDR3 is TGTGCCAGCAGCCAAGGCAGGGAAGTAGGCTCACCCCTCCACTTT. Amino acids: CASSQGREVGSPLHF.